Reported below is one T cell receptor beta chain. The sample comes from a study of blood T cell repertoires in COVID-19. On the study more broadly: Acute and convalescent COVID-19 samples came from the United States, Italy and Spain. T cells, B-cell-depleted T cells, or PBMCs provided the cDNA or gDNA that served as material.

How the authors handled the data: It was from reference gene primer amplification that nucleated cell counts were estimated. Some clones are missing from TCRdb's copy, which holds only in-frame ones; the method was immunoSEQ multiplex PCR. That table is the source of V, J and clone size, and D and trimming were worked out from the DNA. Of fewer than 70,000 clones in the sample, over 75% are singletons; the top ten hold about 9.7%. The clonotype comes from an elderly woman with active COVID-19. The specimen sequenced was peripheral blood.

Written as DNA, the CDR3 is TGCGCCAGCAGCTTGGGACACGGGACTAGCGGGGGGGCCTACAATGAGCAGTTCTTC. It is translated as CASSLGHGTSGGAYNEQFF. The gene calls are TRBV5-1 and TRBJ2-1; 16 nucleotides match TRBD2. V dropped 0 bases and J dropped 2; count of bases not matched to a gene: 5. The germline gives CDR1 SGHRS, CDR2 YFSETQ. The CDR3 length is 19 residues.